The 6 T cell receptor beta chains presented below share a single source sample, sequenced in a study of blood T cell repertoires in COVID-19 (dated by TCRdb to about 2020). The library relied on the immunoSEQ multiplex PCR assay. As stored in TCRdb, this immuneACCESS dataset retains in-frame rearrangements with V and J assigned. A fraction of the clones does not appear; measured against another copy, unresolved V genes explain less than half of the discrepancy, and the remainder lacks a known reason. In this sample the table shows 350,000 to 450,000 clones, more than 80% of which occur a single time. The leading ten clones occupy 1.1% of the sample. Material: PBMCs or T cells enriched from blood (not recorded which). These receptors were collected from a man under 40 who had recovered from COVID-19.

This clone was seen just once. CDR3 region: CAWSTGQGAGDEQFF. CDR3 DNA sequence: TGTGCCTGGAGTACCGGGCAGGGGGCTGGGGATGAGCAGTTCTTC. The J gene is TRBJ2-1, the V gene TRBV30; 8 bases agree with TRBD1. This CDR3 has 15 amino acids. From germline, CDR1 is GTSNPN and CDR2 SVGIG (reference sequence). J lost 8 bases, V lost 2 bases, and 11 bases had no gene match.

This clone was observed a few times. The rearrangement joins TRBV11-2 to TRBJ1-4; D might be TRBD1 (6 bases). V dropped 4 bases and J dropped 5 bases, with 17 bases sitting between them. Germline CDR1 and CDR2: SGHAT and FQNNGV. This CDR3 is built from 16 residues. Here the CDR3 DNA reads TGTGCCAGCAGCTACCTTCGGACAGTGAGAAATGAAAAACTGTTTTTT. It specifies CASSYLRTVRNEKLFF.

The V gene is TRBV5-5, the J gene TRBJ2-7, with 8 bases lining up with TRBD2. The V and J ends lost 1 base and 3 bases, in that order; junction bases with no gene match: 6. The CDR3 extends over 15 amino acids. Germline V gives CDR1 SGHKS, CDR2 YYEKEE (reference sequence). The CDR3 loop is CASSLTGLDNYEQYF. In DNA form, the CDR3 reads TGTGCCAGCAGCTTGACGGGACTAGATAACTACGAGCAGTACTTC.

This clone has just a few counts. The CDR3 loop reads CAITEASNQPQHF. DNA of the CDR3: TGTGCCATCACCGAGGCTAGCAATCAGCCCCAGCATTTT. This chain uses TRBV10-3 with TRBJ1-5, with D uncertain. Deletions cut 7 bases from V and 0 bases from J, with 7 bases between. The CDR3 is made up of 13 amino acids. CDR1 ENHRY and CDR2 SYGVKD come from the germline V gene.

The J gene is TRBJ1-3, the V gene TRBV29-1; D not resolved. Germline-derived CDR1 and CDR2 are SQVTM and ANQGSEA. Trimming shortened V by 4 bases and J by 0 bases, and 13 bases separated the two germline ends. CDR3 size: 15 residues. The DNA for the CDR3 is TGCAGCGTTGTAAGAACCGGGATCTCTGGAAACACCATATATTTT. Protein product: CSVVRTGISGNTIYF.

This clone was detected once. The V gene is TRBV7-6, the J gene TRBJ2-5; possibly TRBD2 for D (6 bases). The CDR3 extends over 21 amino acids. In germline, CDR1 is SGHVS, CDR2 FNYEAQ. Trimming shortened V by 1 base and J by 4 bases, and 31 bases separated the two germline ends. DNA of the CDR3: TGTGCCAGCAGCTTAGAAGCCTCCCGTTGGGGAGGCCTCCCCTTGGGAGAGACCCAGTACTTC. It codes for CASSLEASRWGGLPLGETQYF.